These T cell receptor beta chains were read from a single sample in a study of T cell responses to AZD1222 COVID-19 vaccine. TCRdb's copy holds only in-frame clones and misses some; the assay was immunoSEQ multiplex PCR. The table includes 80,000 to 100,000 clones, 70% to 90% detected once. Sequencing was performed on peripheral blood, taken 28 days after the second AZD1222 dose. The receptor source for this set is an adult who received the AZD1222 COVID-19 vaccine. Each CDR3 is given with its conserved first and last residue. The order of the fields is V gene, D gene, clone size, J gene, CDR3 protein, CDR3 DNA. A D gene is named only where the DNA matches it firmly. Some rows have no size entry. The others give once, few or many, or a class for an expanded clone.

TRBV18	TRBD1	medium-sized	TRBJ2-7	CASSPGTGSLYEQYF	TGTGCCAGCTCACCAGGGACAGGGTCCCTCTACGAGCAGTACTTC
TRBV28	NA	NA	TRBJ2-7	CASSSSSGGAQYF	TGTGCCAGCAGTTCCTCCTCTGGAGGGGCGCAGTACTTC
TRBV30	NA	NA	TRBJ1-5	CAWSSTSNQPQHF	TGTGCCTGGAGTAGCACTAGCAATCAGCCCCAGCATTTT
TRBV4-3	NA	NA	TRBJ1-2	CASSPETRSYGYTF	TGCGCCAGCAGCCCGGAAACAAGATCCTATGGCTACACCTTC
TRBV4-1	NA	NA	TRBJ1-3	CASSHPRTDSSGNTIYF	TGCGCCAGCAGCCATCCCCGGACGGATTCCTCTGGAAACACCATATATTTT
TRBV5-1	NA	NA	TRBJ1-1	CASSWRGTEAFF	TGCGCCAGCAGCTGGAGGGGCACTGAAGCTTTCTTT
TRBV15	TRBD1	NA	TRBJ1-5	CATSRGDRDNQPQHF	TGTGCCACCAGCAGGGGAGACAGGGACAATCAGCCCCAGCATTTT
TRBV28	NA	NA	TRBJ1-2	CASSPHNYGYTF	TGTGCCAGCAGTCCCCATAACTATGGCTACACCTTC
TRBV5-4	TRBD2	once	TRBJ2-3	CASTNTLARSTDTQYF	TGTGCCAGCACGAATACACTAGCGAGAAGCACAGATACGCAGTATTTT
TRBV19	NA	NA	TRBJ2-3	CASSIIFEGSDTQYF	TGTGCCAGTAGTATCATTTTTGAGGGTTCAGATACGCAGTATTTT
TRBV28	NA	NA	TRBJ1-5	CASSAVGVDQPQHF	TGTGCCAGCAGTGCAGTCGGGGTGGATCAGCCCCAGCATTTT
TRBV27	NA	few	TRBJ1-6	CASSPRDGNSPLHF	TGTGCCAGCAGTCCTCGGGACGGAAATTCACCCCTCCACTTT
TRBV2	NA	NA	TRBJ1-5	CASSEEAPYSNQPQHF	TGTGCCAGCAGTGAAGAGGCGCCATATAGCAATCAGCCCCAGCATTTT
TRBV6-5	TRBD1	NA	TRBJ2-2	CASRYTGGRTGELFF	TGTGCCAGCAGATATACAGGGGGGCGCACCGGGGAGCTGTTTTTT
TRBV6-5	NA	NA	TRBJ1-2	CASQQSHRSYGYTF	TGTGCCAGCCAACAATCTCATCGGTCCTATGGCTACACCTTC
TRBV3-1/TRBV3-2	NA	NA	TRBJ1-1	CASSQGGGVNTEAFF	TGTGCCAGCAGCCAAGGGGGAGGGGTGAACACTGAAGCTTTCTTT
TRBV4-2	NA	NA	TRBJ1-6	CASSPLGPSPLHF	TGTGCCAGCAGCCCCCTTGGGCCTTCACCCCTCCACTTT
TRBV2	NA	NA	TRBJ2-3	CASSWEGAVSDTQYF	TGTGCCAGCAGTTGGGAGGGGGCGGTCTCCGATACGCAGTATTTT
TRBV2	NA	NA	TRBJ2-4	CASSVREDIQYF	TGTGCCAGCAGTGTCAGGGAGGACATTCAGTACTTC
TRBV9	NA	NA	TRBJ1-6	CASSVASYNSPLHF	TGTGCCAGCAGCGTAGCAAGTTATAATTCACCCCTCCACTTT
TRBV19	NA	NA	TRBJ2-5	CASSMQGGETQYF	TGTGCCAGTAGTATGCAGGGCGGGGAGACCCAGTACTTC
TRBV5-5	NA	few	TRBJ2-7	CASSFSPGHAYEQYF	TGTGCCAGCAGCTTTAGTCCGGGACATGCCTACGAGCAGTACTTC
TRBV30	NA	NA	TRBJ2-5	CAWRGGQDGTQYF	TGTGCCTGGAGGGGGGGCCAGGACGGGACCCAGTACTTC
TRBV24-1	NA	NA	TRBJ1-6	CATGGGIVRSPLHF	TGTGCCACCGGGGGGGGGATCGTTCGTTCACCCCTCCACTTT
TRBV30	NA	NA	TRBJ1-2	CAWSRDSRYGYTF	TGTGCCTGGAGTCGCGACAGTCGTTATGGCTACACCTTC
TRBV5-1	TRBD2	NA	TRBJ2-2	CASSLDASGTGELFF	TGCGCCAGCAGCTTGGACGCTAGCGGCACCGGGGAGCTGTTTTTT
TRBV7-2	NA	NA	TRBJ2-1	CASSLVGGGHNEQFF	TGTGCCAGCAGCTTAGTTGGGGGGGGGCATAATGAGCAGTTCTTC
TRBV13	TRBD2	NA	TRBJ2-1	CASSFSGRGNNEQFF	TGTGCCAGCAGCTTCAGCGGGAGGGGGAACAATGAGCAGTTCTTC
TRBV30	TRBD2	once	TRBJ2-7	CAWSAPPRLAVTYEQYF	TGTGCCTGGAGTGCCCCCCCGAGACTAGCGGTGACCTACGAGCAGTACTTC
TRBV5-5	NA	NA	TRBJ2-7	CASSLEHTYEQYF	TGTGCCAGCAGCTTGGAACACACCTACGAGCAGTACTTC
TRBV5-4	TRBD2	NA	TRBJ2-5	CASSWGREGQETQYF	TGTGCCAGCAGCTGGGGGCGGGAGGGCCAAGAGACCCAGTACTTC
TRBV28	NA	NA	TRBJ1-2	CASSLSQPGAGGYTF	TGTGCCAGCAGCCTTTCCCAACCCGGGGCGGGCGGCTACACCTTC
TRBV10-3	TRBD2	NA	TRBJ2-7	CAISELGRDEQYF	TGTGCCATCAGTGAGTTAGGGAGGGACGAGCAGTACTTC
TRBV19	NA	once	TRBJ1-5	CASSAGDQPQHF	TGTGCCAGTAGTGCTGGGGATCAGCCCCAGCATTTT
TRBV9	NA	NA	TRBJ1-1	CASSVAAGNTEAFF	TGTGCCAGCAGCGTAGCAGCAGGTAACACTGAAGCTTTCTTT
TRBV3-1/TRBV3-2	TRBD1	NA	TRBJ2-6	CASSQDRGSASGANVLTF	TGTGCCAGCAGCCAAGACAGGGGGTCCGCGTCTGGGGCCAACGTCCTGACTTTC
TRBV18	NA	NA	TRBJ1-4	CASSPQGTMTEKLFF	TGTGCCAGCTCACCACAGGGGACAATGACTGAAAAACTGTTTTTT
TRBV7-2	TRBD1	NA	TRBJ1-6	CASAGTGYNSPLHF	TGTGCCAGCGCCGGGACAGGCTATAATTCACCCCTCCACTTT
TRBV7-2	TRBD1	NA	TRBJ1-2	CASSLAQGARGYTF	TGTGCCAGCAGCTTAGCTCAGGGGGCTCGCGGCTACACCTTC
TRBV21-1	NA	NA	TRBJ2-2	CASSSAGGLFARTGELFF	TGTGCCAGCAGCTCAGCGGGGGGTCTATTCGCACGGACCGGGGAGCTGTTTTTT
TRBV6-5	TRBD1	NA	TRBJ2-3	CASEGTGGRVDTQYF	TGTGCCAGCGAGGGGACAGGGGGCCGGGTAGATACGCAGTATTTT
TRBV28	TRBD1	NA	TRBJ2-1	CASRRPGQGTRYNEQFF	TGTGCCAGCAGAAGACCGGGACAGGGAACACGCTACAATGAGCAGTTCTTC
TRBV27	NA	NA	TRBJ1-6	CASSLQGLPGSPLHF	TGTGCCAGCAGTTTACAGGGATTGCCAGGGTCACCCCTCCACTTT
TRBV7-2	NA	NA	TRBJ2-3	CASSLAGGSSTDTQYF	TGTGCCAGCAGCTTAGCCGGGGGCTCTAGCACAGATACGCAGTATTTT
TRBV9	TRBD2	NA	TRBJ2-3	CASSVALAGGDDTQYF	TGTGCCAGCAGCGTAGCTCTAGCGGGAGGAGACGATACGCAGTATTTT
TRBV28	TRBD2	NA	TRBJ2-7	CASSFPSGGREQYF	TGTGCCAGCAGTTTCCCTAGCGGAGGGAGGGAGCAGTACTTC
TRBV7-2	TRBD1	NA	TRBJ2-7	CASSQRWGTGGGEQYF	TGTGCCAGCAGCCAACGATGGGGGACAGGGGGCGGCGAGCAGTACTTC
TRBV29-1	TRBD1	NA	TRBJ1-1	CSVERGTGGNEAFF	TGCAGCGTTGAGCGGGGGACAGGGGGTAATGAAGCTTTCTTT